Reported below is one T cell receptor beta chain. This sample is drawn from a study of blood T cell repertoires in COVID-19. Study details: PBMCs, B-cell-depleted T cells, or T cells were the source of the cDNA or gDNA that made up the material.

This CDR3 is built from 15 residues. V lost 4 bases and J lost 1, with 13 bases in between. From germline, CDR1 is LGHNA and CDR2 YSLEER. Original processing notes: The authors estimated nucleated cell counts from reference gene primer amplification. The repertoire was sequenced with immunoSEQ multiplex PCR; TCRdb's copy has only in-frame clones and lacks some. That table is the source of V, J and clone size, and D and trimming were worked out from the DNA. The sample consists of about 210,000 clones, about 84% of them appearing once. The sequencing input was PBMCs or T cells enriched from blood (not recorded which). The J gene is TRBJ1-1, the V gene TRBV4-3; D perhaps matches TRBD1 (5 bases). This clonotype was sampled from a middle-aged man with acute COVID-19. CDR3 amino acids: CASSPRTRKNTEAFF. Written as DNA, the CDR3 is TGCGCCAGCAGCCCCCGGACAAGAAAGAACACTGAAGCTTTCTTT.